The 26 T cell receptor beta chains below were found in one sample sequenced in a study of lymphopenia after photon versus proton radiotherapy. The assay was immunoSEQ multiplex PCR, and TCRdb's table has in-frame clones only and misses some. The table lists around 26,000 clones, about 82% of them singletons. This specimen consisted of peripheral blood, obtained from a patient treated with proton-based radiotherapy. These receptor sequences come from a woman aged 70 to 79 with pancreatic cancer.

J is TRBJ2-3 and V is TRBV6-6; D gene ambiguous. The V end was cut by 2 bases, the J end by 2 bases, with 2 bases between. The CDR3 spans 12 residues. Germline loops: CDR1 MNHNY, CDR2 SVGAGI (reference sequence). In DNA, the CDR3 is TGTGCCAGCAGTTACGACACAGATACGCAGTATTTT. Translating it yields CASSYDTDTQYF.

This clone has only one observation. The gene calls are TRBV13 and TRBJ2-7; 11 bases fit TRBD2. Germline V lookup: CDR1 PRHDT, CDR2 FYEKMQ (reference sequence). After removal of 2 bases from V and 1 base from J, the junction contained 13 bases not matched to a gene. This CDR3 is 19 amino acids long. The CDR3, as DNA: TGTGCCAGCAGCTTATTTTCTAGCGGGAGGCCGAAACGGTCCTACGAGCAGTACTTC. Its protein is CASSLFSSGRPKRSYEQYF. Full variable domain (remainder filled in from reference TRBV13 and TRBJ2-7): AAGVIQSPRHLIKEKRETATLKCYPIPRHDTVYWYQQGPGQDPQFLISFYEKMQSDKGSIPDRFSAQQFSDYHSELNMSSLELGDSALYFCASSLFSSGRPKRSYEQYFGPGTRLTVT.

This sequence joins TRBV7-2 and TRBJ2-2, with unresolved D. V lost 3 bases to trimming and J lost 2 bases, with 7 bases between them. Germline V gives CDR1 SGHTA, CDR2 FQGNSA. This CDR3 contains 14 residues. The CDR3 sequence: CASSFVDNTGELFF. The CDR3 DNA follows: TGTGCCAGCAGCTTTGTAGATAACACCGGGGAGCTGTTTTTT. Drawing the rest from reference TRBV7-2 and TRBJ2-2, the complete variable domain is GAGVSQSPSNKVTEKGKDVELRCDPISGHTALYWYRQSLGQGLEFLIYFQGNSAPDKSGLPSDRFSAERTGGSVSTLTIQRTQQEDSAVYLCASSFVDNTGELFFGEGSRLTVL.

The V gene is TRBV7-9, the J gene TRBJ1-1; tentative D call: TRBD1 (6 bases). The CDR3 spans 14 residues. Trimming removed 3 bases from V and 3 bases from J, with 11 bases in between. Germline V gene lookup returns CDR1 SEHNR and CDR2 FQNEAQ (reference sequence). The CDR3 sequence: CASSFGGRDTEAFF. The CDR3 DNA reads as TGTGCCAGCAGCTTTGGGGGCAGGGACACTGAAGCTTTCTTT. The entire variable domain, with the rest obtained from reference TRBV7-9 and TRBJ1-1, is as follows: DTGVSQNPRHKITKRGQNVTFRCDPISEHNRLYWYRQTLGQGPEFLTYFQNEAQLEKSRLLSDRFSAERPKGSFSTLEIQRTEQGDSAMYLCASSFGGRDTEAFFGQGTRLTVV.

J is TRBJ1-1 and V is TRBV7-8; 7 nucleotides line up with TRBD1. This CDR3 has 17 residues. V shed 0 bases and J 1 base; nucleotides not matched to a gene: 8. CDR1 is SGHVS and CDR2 is FQNEAQ in the germline V gene. CDR3 in DNA: TGTGCCAGCAGCTTAGCGCGAGGGGACAGAAGGAACACTGAAGCTTTCTTT. This gives the protein CASSLARGDRRNTEAFF.

The chain joins TRBV5-4 to TRBJ2-5; D is possibly TRBD1 or TRBD2 (6 bases each). Trimming removed 0 bases from V and 5 bases from J, with 14 bases in between. The germline CDR1 and CDR2 sequences are SGHNT and YYREEE (reference sequence). The CDR3 length is 15 residues. The CDR3 reads CASSLEPLGGETQYF. In DNA, the CDR3 is TGTGCCAGCAGCTTGGAACCTTTAGGGGGGGAGACCCAGTACTTC.

This chain joins TRBV27 and TRBJ1-1; TRBD1 is a possible D gene (5 bases). V lost 6 bases and J lost 4, with 18 bases in between. This CDR3 region has 15 residues. CDR1 and CDR2 from the germline V gene are MNHEY and SMNVEV (reference sequence). DNA of the CDR3: TGTGCCAGCAGCCCACACGGGGGAAGTGGCACTGAAGCTTTCTTT. This codes for CASSPHGGSGTEAFF.

The chain employs TRBV6-5 and TRBJ1-2, with D unresolved. CDR1 and CDR2 from the germline V gene are MNHEY and SVGAGI. Trimming pared 2 bases from V and 4 bases from J, leaving 8 bases between. This CDR3 has 13 residues. The CDR3 region is CASSYASAYGYTF. The CDR3 DNA is TGTGCCAGCAGTTACGCGTCGGCCTATGGCTACACCTTC.

In this sample, this clone turned up a few times. This sequence joins TRBV28 and TRBJ1-1, with TRBD1 as a possible D gene (6 bases). V was pared by 6 bases and J by 2 bases, with 10 bases between. Germline lookup yields CDR1 MDHEN and CDR2 SYDVKM. The CDR3 extends over 13 amino acids. The CDR3 sequence: CASSRQANTEAFF. CDR3 sequence (DNA): TGTGCCAGCAGCCGACAGGCTAACACTGAAGCTTTCTTT.

The chain carries TRBV10-3 and TRBJ1-5; no definite D call. The CDR3 sequence is 15 residues long. Germline CDR1 is ENHRY and CDR2 is SYGVKD. V lost 6 bases and J 2 bases, leaving 14 bases between the germline ends. This CDR3 is CAISRATEGNQPQHF. In nucleotides, the CDR3 is TGTGCCATCAGCCGAGCCACCGAAGGCAATCAGCCCCAGCATTTT.

The chain recombines TRBV13 with TRBJ2-5; D not resolved. Per the germline V gene, CDR1 is PRHDT and CDR2 is FYEKMQ (reference sequence). Trimming cost V 4 bases and J 5 bases, with 8 bases left between them. This CDR3 has 12 amino acids. The CDR3 nucleotides read TGTGCCAGCAGCTCCACCGGTGAGACCCAGTACTTC. This codes for CASSSTGETQYF.

This clone was seen a few times. This chain links TRBV19 with TRBJ2-2; 8 bases line up with TRBD1. Germline V CDR1 and CDR2: LNHDA, SQIVND (reference sequence). Trimming removed 9 bases from V and 5 bases from J; junction bases left unmatched: 11. This CDR3 is 15 amino acids long. The CDR3 bases are TGTGCCAGCAGCTTTCCCAACAGGGGGACCGGGGAGCTGTTTTTT. Residues: CASSFPNRGTGELFF.

The chain is built from TRBV5-6 and TRBJ1-4, with D uncertain. V lost 4 bases to trimming and J lost 6 bases, with 16 bases between them. CDR3 length equals 15 residues. In germline, CDR1 is SGHDT, CDR2 YYEEEE. The CDR3 loop is CASSPLESRHEKLFF. CDR3 in DNA: TGTGCCAGCAGCCCGCTTGAATCAAGACATGAAAAACTGTTTTTT.

The chain joins TRBV15 to TRBJ1-3; D ambiguous. CDR3 length: 13 amino acids. Per the germline V gene, CDR1 is LNHNV and CDR2 is YYDKDF (reference sequence). V was shortened by 5 bases and J by 7 bases, with 12 bases between the two germline ends. The CDR3 sequence: CATSGERHNTIYF. CDR3 DNA: TGTGCCACCAGCGGGGAAAGGCACAACACCATATATTTT.

The V and J genes are TRBV2 and TRBJ1-6, with 7 bases lining up with TRBD1. J was trimmed by 7 bases and V by 7 bases; bases with no gene match: 10. Germline V gene sequence: CDR1 SNHLY, CDR2 FYNNEI. CDR3 length: 15 residues. The CDR3 loop reads CASTFVGQVNSPLHF. CDR3 sequence (DNA): TGTGCCAGCACCTTCGTTGGACAGGTCAATTCACCCCTCCACTTT.

This chain uses TRBV18 with TRBJ2-5, with TRBD1 as a possible D gene (6 bases). The J call may be mistaken, given a closer DNA end match to TRBJ2-7. CDR3 length: 15 amino acids. Per the germline V gene, CDR1 is KGHSH and CDR2 is LQKENI. The CDR3: CASSPQQGSRYEQYF. DNA of the CDR3: TGTGCCAGCTCACCCCAACAGGGTTCTCGATACGAGCAGTACTTC.

The chain recombines TRBV7-9 with TRBJ2-4; 13 bases match TRBD2. Unmatched junction bases numbered 7, after V lost 5 bases and J lost 0 bases. Germline CDR1 reads SEHNR; CDR2 reads FQNEAQ (reference sequence). CDR3 length: 18 amino acids. The CDR3 DNA reads as TGTGCCAGCAGCCGCCGACTAGCGGGAGGTCTAGCCAAAAACATTCAGTACTTC. Its translation is CASSRRLAGGLAKNIQYF.

V usage is TRBV5-1 and J usage is TRBJ2-7; maybe TRBD1 (5 bases). The germline V gene encodes CDR1 SGHRS and CDR2 YFSETQ. V was clipped by 0 bases and J by 12 bases, with 13 bases between them. This CDR3 region has 12 residues. Written as DNA, the CDR3 is TGCGCCAGCAGCTTGGATGGGGCAATGGCGTACTTC. As protein: CASSLDGAMAYF.

This clone was seen only once. The chain recombines TRBV11-2 with TRBJ2-7; possible D gene TRBD2, 5 bases. The CDR3 loop spans 12 amino acids. Germline CDR1 SGHAT, CDR2 FQNNGV. Trimming shortened V by 4 bases and J by 4 bases, and 8 bases separated the two germline ends. CDR3 loop: CASSSEGYEQYF. Written as DNA, the CDR3 is TGTGCCAGCAGCTCAGAGGGATACGAGCAGTACTTC.

The J gene is TRBJ1-5, the V gene TRBV29-1; 10 bases line up with TRBD1. This CDR3 comprises 13 residues. The J segment lost 6 bases and the V segment lost 4 bases, leaving 3 bases of the junction unmatched. CDR1 is SQVTM, CDR2 ANQGSEA, per germline. CDR3 residues: CSVGGTGVQPQHF. DNA for the CDR3: TGCAGCGTTGGGGGGACAGGGGTTCAGCCCCAGCATTTT.

The chain has TRBV27 and TRBJ2-3, with D perhaps matching TRBD2 (6 bases). The germline CDR1 and CDR2 sequences are MNHEY and SMNVEV (reference sequence). Trimming shortened V by 6 bases and J by 7 bases, and 17 bases separated the two germline ends. This CDR3 region has 14 residues. Here the CDR3 reads CASRGRASVYTQYF. CDR3 bases: TGTGCCAGCAGGGGTCGGGCTAGCGTTTATACGCAGTATTTT.

This chain connects TRBV28 to TRBJ2-7; the match to TRBD2 covers 7 bases. The ends lost 7 bases at V and 4 bases at J; junction bases unmatched: 4. CDR1 MDHEN and CDR2 SYDVKM come from the germline V gene. There are 12 residues in the CDR3. The CDR3 loop reads CASKTGGYEQYF. CDR3 sequence (DNA): TGTGCCAGCAAAACCGGGGGGTACGAGCAGTACTTC.

The rearrangement uses TRBV6-5 and TRBJ2-3; 11 bases map to TRBD2. Germline trimming cut 6 bases from V and 4 bases from J; bases unmatched to any gene: 6. Germline V gene lookup returns CDR1 MNHEY and CDR2 SVGAGI. This CDR3 region has 15 residues. The chain's CDR3 is CASSNSGGGADTQYF. Written as DNA, the CDR3 is TGTGCCAGCAGCAATAGCGGGGGGGGCGCAGATACGCAGTATTTT.

The V call is TRBV5-6, the J call TRBJ2-7; D perhaps matches TRBD1 (5 bases). This CDR3 region has 12 residues. The V end lost 3 bases, the J end lost 5 bases, and 9 bases lay between the germline ends. CDR1 is SGHDT and CDR2 is YYEEEE in the germline V gene. DNA for the CDR3: TGTGCCAGCAGCTCTGCCAGGGACGAGCAGTACTTC. Its translation is CASSSARDEQYF.

The J gene is TRBJ2-1, the V gene TRBV12-2; the table's TRBD2 call for D was not verified on the DNA. TRBV12-2 is shown as a pseudogene. The CDR3 runs 14 residues. CDR3 sequence: CASRLPVLAEGGFF. For the CDR3, the DNA is TGTGCAAGTCGCTTACCCGTACTAGCGGAAGGGGGGTTCTTC.

This chain uses TRBV12-5 with TRBJ1-4; no firm D call. Trimming left V 0 bases short and J 4 bases short, with 12 bases between. The germline V gene encodes CDR1 LGHNT and CDR2 FRNRAP. The CDR3 runs to 16 residues. CDR3 protein: CASGLVLGNFNEKLFF. In DNA, the CDR3 is TGTGCTAGTGGTTTGGTACTGGGGAACTTTAATGAAAAACTGTTTTTT.